The entry below describes one TCR beta chain. Its antigen is unidentified. Ophthalmopathy-affected donors exhibited moderate-to-severe activity, CAS ≥3, NOSPECS ≥4, and duration under 3 months. Among the exclusions were patients with other autoimmune diseases, uncontrolled infections, pregnancy or lactation. These data originate in a study of Graves' ophthalmopathy and Graves' hyperthyroidism. General study findings and limits: Blood also held most thyroid clonotypes expanded above 0.001 frequency.

The length of the CDR3 is 13 residues. The germline V gene has CDR1 ENHRY and CDR2 SYGVKD. The V segment lost 4 bases and the J segment 4 bases; nucleotides outside the gene matches: 2. Amplification from RNA transcripts yielded the TCR beta CDR3 regions. A first-round RT-PCR used HTBI primers, followed by a second-round multiplex PCR. TCRdb re-called the multiplex PCR reads through MiXCR, storing one row per CDR3 protein. The sample contains around 600,000 distinct CDR3 sequences, roughly 39% of which appear only once. The sample was peripheral blood. V and J are TRBV10-3 and TRBJ2-5; 8 nucleotides match TRBD1. This sequence originates from an adult man with Graves' ophthalmopathy. CDR3 in amino acids: CAISVTGAETQYF. DNA of the CDR3: TGTGCCATCAGTGTGACAGGGGCAGAGACCCAGTACTTC.